These T cell receptor beta chains were read from a single sample in a study of T cells after yellow fever vaccination. TCRdb re-analysed the 5' RACE reads in MiXCR, keeping a single row per CDR3 protein. The profile covers hundreds of thousands of distinct CDR3 sequences, with about 13% appearing a single time and about 14% taken by the ten largest. Sequencing used PBMCs, obtained on the day of the yellow fever booster vaccination. Every receptor here comes from a man aged 25 to 40 who received the YFV17D yellow fever vaccine. CDR3s leave out the opening cysteine and the closing phenylalanine or tryptophan. Each record gives: clone size, J gene, V gene, CDR3 protein. For some rows the clone size is stated as once, few or many, or as a class when expanded; others skip it.

many TRBJ2-3 TRBV18 ASSPLLAGGASTDTQY
few TRBJ2-3 TRBV19 ASSIDPSGYPDTQY
few TRBJ2-7 TRBV6-1 ASTKGGLYEQY
- TRBJ1-2 TRBV20-1 SASSPEGFDSILNYGYT
- TRBJ2-2 TRBV6-1 ASRLINGSGNTGELF
- TRBJ2-7 TRBV7-2 ASRPGTGDYEQY
- TRBJ2-3 TRBV5-4 ASSLVVEDTQY
few TRBJ2-7 TRBV4-2 ASSQDGGGLAGSYEQY
- TRBJ2-2 TRBV6-1 ASRAGGGPPGELF
many TRBJ2-3 TRBV7-8 ASSSIGSATDTQY
few TRBJ2-5 TRBV7-9 ASSFGQGLGETQY
- TRBJ2-1 TRBV5-4 ASSHISRGGRDEQF
many TRBJ2-1 TRBV15 ATSRPTERPLKSLNEQF
- TRBJ2-7 TRBV6-5 ASSYGQNYEQY
- TRBJ1-2 TRBV12-3/TRBV12-4 ASKDPYQEGYT
few TRBJ2-2 TRBV27 ASSLGTRGGGELF
- TRBJ1-3 TRBV5-1 ASSSHEGRFSGNTIY
- TRBJ2-7 TRBV20-1 SATGHMPPLPPEQY
few TRBJ2-5 TRBV15 ATSLQGTQY
- TRBJ2-3 TRBV20-1 SAETESTDTQY
- TRBJ2-7 TRBV12-3/TRBV12-4 ASSPQAGVSYEQY
- TRBJ2-5 TRBV5-5 ASSLIGVREETQY
few TRBJ2-5 TRBV6-5 ASSYQSGGGETQY
- TRBJ2-3 TRBV20-1 SAIGERTDTQY
- TRBJ1-2 TRBV6-1 ASTGGFYGYT
few TRBJ2-5 TRBV27 ASSLRGGLAGVETQY
few TRBJ2-5 TRBV11-2 ASSQGPQTQY
- TRBJ1-5 TRBV4-3 ASSQVVGGQPQH
- TRBJ2-1 TRBV7-8 ASSPMTSGRRHEQF
- TRBJ2-2 TRBV11-2 ASSLGPSMGFGELF
few TRBJ1-2 TRBV7-3 ASEVGQETGFNYGYT
few TRBJ2-5 TRBV4-1 ASSQGSWRESQETQY
- TRBJ2-3 TRBV27 ASSPDRGNGDTQY
few TRBJ2-7 TRBV12-3/TRBV12-4 ASSLGEQGPLEQY
few TRBJ2-5 TRBV29-1 SVGKHLQETQY
- TRBJ2-7 TRBV7-8 ASSRDRGLSYEQY
few TRBJ2-1 TRBV7-2 ASSLRQGPYNEQF
- TRBJ2-7 TRBV20-1 SARGMAYEQY
- TRBJ1-2 TRBV4-3 ASSQEVGTGGYT
few TRBJ1-5 TRBV28 ASSPRGTVSNQPQH
- TRBJ1-6 TRBV6-5 ARLPPPQGKWVNSPLH
- TRBJ2-3 TRBV5-1 ASSEGQRSTDTQY
- TRBJ1-2 TRBV20-1 SAPTGAYGYT
few TRBJ1-5 TRBV6-2/TRBV6-3 ASTTVGRQPQH
- TRBJ2-3 TRBV19 ASSIGRTSTDTQY
few TRBJ2-3 TRBV10-3 AIRDRDSKTSTDTQY
- TRBJ2-1 TRBV10-3 AISEGYDNEQF
once TRBJ1-1 TRBV5-1 ASSLLLESEAF
few TRBJ1-1 TRBV3-1 ASSQRQPNTEAF
- TRBJ2-7 TRBV12-3/TRBV12-4 ASTKGQIYEQY
many TRBJ2-5 TRBV7-8 ASSLVDRHQETQY
few TRBJ1-1 TRBV7-2 ASSLAEIHLTEAF
few TRBJ2-1 TRBV25-1 AIQTGNEQF
- TRBJ2-7 TRBV7-2 ASQSFYEQY
- TRBJ2-2 TRBV7-8 ASSSPRSGDTGELF
few TRBJ1-1 TRBV5-1 ASTYRVNTEAF
- TRBJ2-1 TRBV6-2/TRBV6-3 ASRAGDRNEQF
- TRBJ2-1 TRBV3-1 ASSPFGLAGVNEQF
- TRBJ2-7 TRBV5-1 ASSLPPVYEQY